This TCR beta chain was recorded in a study of early T cells in non-severe SARS-CoV-2 infection. On the study more broadly: Alpha and beta chains were unpaired, from unsorted whole-blood bulk RNA. General study findings and limits: There was a bias toward anti-spike CD8 responses in VDJdb matching, which missed private and CD4 specificities.

This clonotype appeared many times. No antigen is known for it. TCRdb used MiXCR to reprocess the 5' RACE reads, holding one entry per CDR3 protein. Of tens of thousands of distinct CDR3 sequences listed, around 6% are singletons. The CDR3 length is 16 residues. Germline CDR1 reads MNHEY; CDR2 reads SVGEGT. Trimming left V 1 base short and J 0 bases short, with 10 bases between. The chain combines TRBV6-2 or TRBV6-3 with TRBJ2-1; D not certain. The TCR sequence derives from an adult who was a healthcare worker with PCR-confirmed SARS-CoV-2 infection or an uninfected control (not recorded which). Input material: whole blood. The CDR3 region is CASSYWAESSYNEQFF. The CDR3 bases are TGTGCCAGCAGTTACTGGGCGGAGAGCTCCTACAATGAGCAGTTCTTC.